This is a list of T cell receptor beta chains from one sample in a study of cytomegalovirus exposure and HLA in healthy donors. The table came from immunoSEQ multiplex PCR; TCRdb's copy has only in-frame clones and leaves some out. This sample has about 180,000 clones; almost 85% occur once, and the top ten carry around 1%. Sequencing used PBMCs. Receptor source: a young man in good health and CMV-seronegative. The CDR3 runs from the conserved cysteine through the conserved F or W. A D gene is named only where the DNA matches it firmly. Clone sizes are given selectively: once, few, many, or a class where the clone is expanded.

cdr3_length	j_call	d_call	clone_size	v_call	cdr3_nt	cdr3_aa
15	TRBJ1-1	TRBD1	.	TRBV6-5	TGTGCCAGCAGTTACTACCTAGGGACAGGGGGTGAAGCTTTCTTT	CASSYYLGTGGEAFF
16	TRBJ2-2	TRBD2	.	TRBV5-1	TGCGCCAGCAGCTTGTCGGCTAGCGGGGGATCCGGGGAGCTGTTTTTT	CASSLSASGGSGELFF
12	TRBJ2-7	.	once	TRBV10-3	TGTGCCATCAGTCTGGACAGCTACGAGCAGTACTTC	CAISLDSYEQYF
14	TRBJ1-1	.	few	TRBV11-2	TGTGCCAGCAGCTTCGGAGAGGGGAACACTGAAGCTTTCTTT	CASSFGEGNTEAFF
14	TRBJ2-3	TRBD1	.	TRBV29-1	TGCAGCGTGATGGACAGGGGGCGGACAGATACGCAGTATTTT	CSVMDRGRTDTQYF
14	TRBJ1-1	.	.	TRBV6-1	TGTGCCAGCATCCCGGGGAGAGCCTGGGCTGAAGCTTTCTTT	CASIPGRAWAEAFF
15	TRBJ2-7	TRBD1	.	TRBV27	TGTGCCAGCGGCAAGCCCGGGACAGGTACCTACGAGCAGTACTTC	CASGKPGTGTYEQYF
13	TRBJ1-2	.	.	TRBV28	TGTGCCAGCAAGCTGGGGGCTATCTATGGCTACACCTTC	CASKLGAIYGYTF
14	TRBJ2-2	.	.	TRBV6-1	TGTGCCAGCAGTGAAAACAGGAACACCGGGGAGCTGTTTTTT	CASSENRNTGELFF
15	TRBJ2-7	.	.	TRBV5-1	TGCGCCAGCAGCTTGTCGGGGGGCTCCACCTACGAGCAGTACTTC	CASSLSGGSTYEQYF
12	TRBJ2-5	.	.	TRBV6-1	TGTGCCAGCAGTGAAAGAGGGTTGCCCCAGTACTTC	CASSERGLPQYF
13	TRBJ1-1	TRBD1	.	TRBV29-1	TGCAGCGTTATAGGACAGGGGGGCACTGAAGCTTTCTTT	CSVIGQGGTEAFF
14	TRBJ2-5	TRBD2	.	TRBV29-1	TGCAGAGGGGCCCCGGGACTACCGCAAGAGACCCAGTACTTC	CRGAPGLPQETQYF
14	TRBJ1-5	.	.	TRBV9	TGTGCCAGCAGCGTAGGAGAGGGTTCACAGCCCCAGCATTTT	CASSVGEGSQPQHF
14	TRBJ1-4	.	.	TRBV6-5	TGTGCCAGCATGAGTGACAGATGGAATGAAAAACTGTTTTTT	CASMSDRWNEKLFF
15	TRBJ1-2	TRBD1	.	TRBV19	TGTGCCAGTACCAATAGGGGGGGACAGGTATATGGCTACACCTTC	CASTNRGGQVYGYTF
14	TRBJ2-7	.	.	TRBV29-1	TGCAGCGTTGGGCTCTGGACAGCCTCCTACGAGCAGTACTTC	CSVGLWTASYEQYF
11	TRBJ2-7	.	.	TRBV30	TGTGCCTGGAGCCGTCCTTACGAGCAGTACTTC	CAWSRPYEQYF
16	TRBJ2-7	TRBD1	.	TRBV4-1	TGCGCCAGCAGCCAAGGAGTGGGACAGTCCTCTTACGAGCAGTACTTC	CASSQGVGQSSYEQYF
16	TRBJ2-1	TRBD2	few	TRBV2	TGTGCCAGCAGTGAATTTGTAGCGGGGAGGAAGGATGAGCAGTTCTTC	CASSEFVAGRKDEQFF
14	TRBJ1-2	.	.	TRBV5-4	TGTGCCAGCAGCTCCCGAGCGCAGGGTCGCGGCTACACCTTC	CASSSRAQGRGYTF
10	TRBJ2-1	.	.	TRBV30	TGTGCCTGGAGTGTCCGGGAACCGTTCTTC	CAWSVREPFF
13	TRBJ2-5	.	.	TRBV5-4	TGTGCCAGCAGCCCGGGGGTAGGGGAGACCCAGTACTTC	CASSPGVGETQYF
16	TRBJ1-5	.	once	TRBV5-4	TGTGCCAGCAGTATCGACGGGGTTCCTAGCAATCAGCCCCAGCATTTT	CASSIDGVPSNQPQHF
13	TRBJ2-2	.	.	TRBV5-5	TGTGCCAGCAGCCCGAGACAGACCGGGGAGCTGTTTTTT	CASSPRQTGELFF
15	TRBJ2-2	.	few	TRBV6-4	TGTGCCAGCAGTTCGGGGACACCCGGCGCCGGGGAGCTGTTTTTT	CASSSGTPGAGELFF
16	TRBJ2-3	.	.	TRBV11-3	TGTGCCAGCAGCTTAGCACCTAGCGACTACACAGATACGCAGTATTTT	CASSLAPSDYTDTQYF
13	TRBJ2-3	.	.	TRBV6-4	TGTGCCAGCAGTGTTGACTCCACAGATACGCAGTATTTT	CASSVDSTDTQYF
16	TRBJ1-5	.	.	TRBV4-3	TGCGCCAGCAGCCAGGAAGCCACAGGGATAAATCAGCCCCAGCATTTT	CASSQEATGINQPQHF
13	TRBJ2-2	.	once	TRBV29-1	TGCAGCGTCGGCAGGGGGACTCACGGGGAGCTGTTTTTT	CSVGRGTHGELFF
14	TRBJ2-1	.	.	TRBV15	TGTGCCACCAGCAGAAGCTCCCCCTACAATGAGCAGTTCTTC	CATSRSSPYNEQFF
16	TRBJ2-3	TRBD2	.	TRBV4-1	TGCGCCAGCAGCCTCAGGGGGGAGCGGGAGGGAGATACGCAGTATTTT	CASSLRGEREGDTQYF
17	TRBJ1-1	TRBD1	.	TRBV27	TGTGCCAGCAGTATCGCGCCTACAGGGGGCAGGGGCACTGAAGCTTTCTTT	CASSIAPTGGRGTEAFF
16	TRBJ2-5	TRBD2	few	TRBV4-3	TGCGCCAGCAGCCAAGATAGCATAGCGGGAGGAGAGACCCAGTACTTC	CASSQDSIAGGETQYF
17	TRBJ1-3	.	few	TRBV9	TGTGCCAGCAGCGCCTCAGGGGTGAAAGAAGCCGGAAACACCATATATTTT	CASSASGVKEAGNTIYF
13	TRBJ2-1	.	.	TRBV30	TGTGCCTGGAGTGTAGGGTTGCAGGGGATGGGGTTCTTC	CAWSVGLQGMGFF
17	TRBJ2-2	.	.	TRBV7-3	TGTGCCAGCAGCTTCCCCCTGGGGGGGCGGGAGACCGGGGAGCTGTTTTTT	CASSFPLGGRETGELFF
15	TRBJ2-7	TRBD1	.	TRBV6-1	TGTGCCAGCAGCGGCCTCCCGGGACAGAACTACGAGCAGTACTTC	CASSGLPGQNYEQYF
15	TRBJ2-1	TRBD2	.	TRBV27	TGTGCCAGCAGTTTAGGGCTAGCGGGAGTCAATGAGCAGTTCTTC	CASSLGLAGVNEQFF
11	TRBJ2-1	.	few	TRBV29-1	TGCAGCGTTGAACTAGCGTTCCAGCAGTTCTTC	CSVELAFQQFF
15	TRBJ2-1	TRBD1	.	TRBV7-9	TGTGCCAGCAGCCCAGGGGGCAGGGTATACAATGAGCAGTTCTTC	CASSPGGRVYNEQFF
13	TRBJ1-2	.	few	TRBV6-1	TGTGCCAGCAGCCCGGTGATTGGCGGGGGCTACACCTTC	CASSPVIGGGYTF
14	TRBJ2-5	.	.	TRBV15	TGTGCCACCAGCAGATCCGGGACTGAAGAGACCCAGTACTTC	CATSRSGTEETQYF
17	TRBJ2-3	TRBD2	few	TRBV19	TGTGCCAGTAGTTCACGAGGGCTAGCGGGAGGAACAGATACGCAGTATTTT	CASSSRGLAGGTDTQYF
17	TRBJ1-2	.	once	TRBV5-6	TGTGCCAGCAGCTTGGCCGGGATAAAAACTTCAAACTATGGCTACACCTTC	CASSLAGIKTSNYGYTF
13	TRBJ2-7	.	once	TRBV5-6	TGTGCCAGCAGCTTTGTGGGGCCCAACGAGCAGTACTTC	CASSFVGPNEQYF
16	TRBJ1-2	.	.	TRBV6-1	TGTGCCAGCAGTGAGGTAGTTGGGAGCTATAACTATGGCTACACCTTC	CASSEVVGSYNYGYTF
14	TRBJ2-7	.	.	TRBV5-5	TGTGCCAGCAGCTCCCAACCGGTTCCGTCCGAGCAGTACTTC	CASSSQPVPSEQYF
14	TRBJ2-1	TRBD2	.	TRBV6-4	TGTGCCAGCAGTGACGGGACTAGCGGAAATGAGCAGTTCTTC	CASSDGTSGNEQFF
17	TRBJ2-1	.	.	TRBV9	TGTGCCAGCAGCGTAGATGGGGGCGGGCGCCTTTATAATGAGCAGTTCTTC	CASSVDGGGRLYNEQFF
12	TRBJ1-1	.	.	TRBV7-9	TGTTCCAGCAGCTCCAGTGGGGAGGGCGCTTTCTTT	CSSSSSGEGAFF